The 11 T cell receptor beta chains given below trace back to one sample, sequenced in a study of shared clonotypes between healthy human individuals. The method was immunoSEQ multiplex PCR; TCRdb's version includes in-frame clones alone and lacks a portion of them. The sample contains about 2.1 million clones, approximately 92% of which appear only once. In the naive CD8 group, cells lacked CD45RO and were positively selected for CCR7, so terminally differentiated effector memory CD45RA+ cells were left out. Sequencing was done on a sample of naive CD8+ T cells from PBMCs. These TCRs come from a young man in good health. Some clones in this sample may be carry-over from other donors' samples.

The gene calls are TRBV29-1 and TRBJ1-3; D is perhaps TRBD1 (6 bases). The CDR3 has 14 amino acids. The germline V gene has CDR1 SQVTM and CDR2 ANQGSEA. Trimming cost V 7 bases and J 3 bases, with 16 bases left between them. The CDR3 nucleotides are TGCAGCGCTTGGGGGCAGAGGGATGGAAACACCATATATTTT. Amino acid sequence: CSAWGQRDGNTIYF. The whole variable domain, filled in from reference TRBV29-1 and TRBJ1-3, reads SAVISQKPSRDICQRGTSLTIQCQVDSQVTMMFWYRQQPGQSLTLIATANQGSEATYESGFVIDKFPISRPNLTFSTLTVSNMSPEDSSIYLCSAWGQRDGNTIYFGEGSWLTVV.

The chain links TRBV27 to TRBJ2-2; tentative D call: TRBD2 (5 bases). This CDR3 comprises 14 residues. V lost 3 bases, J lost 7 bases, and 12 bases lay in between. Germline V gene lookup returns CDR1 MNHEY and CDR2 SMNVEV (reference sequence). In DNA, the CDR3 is TGTGCCAGCAGTTTCGGGCGGGTCGGCGGGGAGCTGTTTTTT. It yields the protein CASSFGRVGGELFF.

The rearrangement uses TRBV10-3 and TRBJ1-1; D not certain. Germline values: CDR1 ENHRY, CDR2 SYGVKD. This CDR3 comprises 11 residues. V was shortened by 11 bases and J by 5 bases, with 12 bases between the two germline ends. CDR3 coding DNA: TGTGCCTCCAATAGTTGGACTGAAGCTTTCTTT. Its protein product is CASNSWTEAFF.

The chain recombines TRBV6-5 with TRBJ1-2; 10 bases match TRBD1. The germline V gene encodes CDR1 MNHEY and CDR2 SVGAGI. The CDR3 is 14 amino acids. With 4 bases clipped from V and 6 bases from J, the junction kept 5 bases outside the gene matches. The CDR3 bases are TGTGCCAGCAGTTCCCGACAGGGGGCGAATGGCTACACCTTC. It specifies CASSSRQGANGYTF.

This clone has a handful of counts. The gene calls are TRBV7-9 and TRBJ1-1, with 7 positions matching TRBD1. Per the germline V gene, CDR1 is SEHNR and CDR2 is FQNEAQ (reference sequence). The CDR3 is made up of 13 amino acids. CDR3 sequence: CVGTALWHTEAFF. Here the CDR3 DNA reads TGTGTCGGGACAGCTCTTTGGCACACTGAAGCTTTCTTT.

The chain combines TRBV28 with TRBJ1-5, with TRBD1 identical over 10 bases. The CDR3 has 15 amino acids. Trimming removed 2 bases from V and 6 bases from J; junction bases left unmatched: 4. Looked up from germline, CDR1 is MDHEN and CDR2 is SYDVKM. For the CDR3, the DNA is TGTGCCAGCAGTTTAGACAGGGGGCGCGCTCAGCCCCAGCATTTT. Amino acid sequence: CASSLDRGRAQPQHF.

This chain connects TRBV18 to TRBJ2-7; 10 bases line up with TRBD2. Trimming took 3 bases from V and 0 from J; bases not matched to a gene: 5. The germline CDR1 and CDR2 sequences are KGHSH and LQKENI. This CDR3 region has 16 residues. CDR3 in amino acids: CASSPGTSEISYEQYF. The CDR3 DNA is TGTGCCAGCTCACCCGGGACTAGCGAGATCTCCTACGAGCAGTACTTC.

The CDR3 loop is CASSLATGAFGYTF. For the CDR3, the DNA is TGTGCCAGCAGCTTGGCCACAGGGGCCTTTGGCTACACCTTC. The chain uses TRBV5-4 and TRBJ1-2, with 7 bases identical to TRBD1. Germline CDR1 reads SGHNT; CDR2 reads YYREEE (reference sequence). This CDR3 has 14 residues. V shed 0 bases and J 7 bases; nucleotides not matched to a gene: 6.

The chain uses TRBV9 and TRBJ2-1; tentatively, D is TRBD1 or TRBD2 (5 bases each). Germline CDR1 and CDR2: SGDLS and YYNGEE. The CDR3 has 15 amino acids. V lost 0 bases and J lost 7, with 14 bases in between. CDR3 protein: CASSVGGIAGNEQFF. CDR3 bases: TGTGCCAGCAGCGTAGGGGGGATTGCAGGAAATGAGCAGTTCTTC.

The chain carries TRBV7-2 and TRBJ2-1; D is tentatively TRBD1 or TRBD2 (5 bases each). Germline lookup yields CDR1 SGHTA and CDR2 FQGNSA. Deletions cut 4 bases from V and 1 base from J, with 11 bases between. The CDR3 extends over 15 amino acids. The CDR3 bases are TGTGCCAGCAGCTCGGGACCATTGTCCTACAATGAGCAGTTCTTC. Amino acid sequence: CASSSGPLSYNEQFF. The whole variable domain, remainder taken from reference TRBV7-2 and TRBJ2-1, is GAGVSQSPSNKVTEKGKDVELRCDPISGHTALYWYRQSLGQGLEFLIYFQGNSAPDKSGLPSDRFSAERTGGSVSTLTIQRTQQEDSAVYLCASSSGPLSYNEQFFGPGTRLTVL.

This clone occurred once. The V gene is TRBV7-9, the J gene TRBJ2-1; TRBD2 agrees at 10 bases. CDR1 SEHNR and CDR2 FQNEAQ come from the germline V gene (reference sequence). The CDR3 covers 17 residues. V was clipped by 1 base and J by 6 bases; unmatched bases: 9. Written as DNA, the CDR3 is TGTGCCAGCAGCTTAGGGGGAGCGGGAGGGTCCGGCAATGAGCAGTTCTTC. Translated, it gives CASSLGGAGGSGNEQFF. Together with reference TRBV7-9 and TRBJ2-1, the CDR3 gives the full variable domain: DTGVSQNPRHKITKRGQNVTFRCDPISEHNRLYWYRQTLGQGPEFLTYFQNEAQLEKSRLLSDRFSAERPKGSFSTLEIQRTEQGDSAMYLCASSLGGAGGSGNEQFFGPGTRLTVL.